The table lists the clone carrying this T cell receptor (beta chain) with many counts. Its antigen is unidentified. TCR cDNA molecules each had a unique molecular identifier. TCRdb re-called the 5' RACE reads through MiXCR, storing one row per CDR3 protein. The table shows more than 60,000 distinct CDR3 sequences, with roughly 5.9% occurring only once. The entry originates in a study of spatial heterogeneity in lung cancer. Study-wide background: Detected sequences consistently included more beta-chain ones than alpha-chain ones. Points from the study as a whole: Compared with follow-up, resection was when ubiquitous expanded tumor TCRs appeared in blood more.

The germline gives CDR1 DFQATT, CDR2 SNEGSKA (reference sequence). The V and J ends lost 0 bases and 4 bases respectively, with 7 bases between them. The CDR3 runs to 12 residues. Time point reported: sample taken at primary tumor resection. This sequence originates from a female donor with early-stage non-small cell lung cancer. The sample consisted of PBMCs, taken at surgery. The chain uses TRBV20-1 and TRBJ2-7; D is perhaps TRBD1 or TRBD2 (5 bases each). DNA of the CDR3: TGCAGTGCTAGAGATGGGGGTTACGAGCAGTACGTC. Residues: CSARDGGYEQYV.